A single sample is the source of the 20 T cell receptor beta chains below, sequenced in a study of early T cells in non-severe SARS-CoV-2 infection. TCRdb reanalysed the 5' RACE reads using MiXCR and keeps one entry per CDR3 protein. The sample has over 50,000 distinct CDR3 sequences, roughly 8.2% seen once; the top ten hold about 11%. The material sequenced was whole blood, taken at baseline. The receptor set was obtained from an adult who was a healthcare worker with PCR-confirmed SARS-CoV-2 infection or an uninfected control (not recorded which).

This clonotype was counted between two and nine times. The rearrangement joins TRBV11-2 to TRBJ1-1, with a possible D match to TRBD1 (6 bases). Germline values: CDR1 SGHAT, CDR2 FQNNGV. This CDR3 contains 17 residues. V lost 1 base and J lost 3, with 18 bases in between. CDR3 nucleotide sequence: TGTGCCAGCAGCTTAGGCCTACAGGGAGGGGGGTACACTGAAGCTTTCTTT. Protein: CASSLGLQGGGYTEAFF.

This clonotype was detected a few times. The genes are TRBV7-2 and TRBJ2-5; D may be TRBD2 (7 bases). The V gene's germline CDR1 is SGHTA and CDR2 FQGNSA. CDR3 length: 12 amino acids. The germline V and J ends were trimmed by 6 bases and 6 bases, with 11 bases remaining between them. The CDR3 DNA sequence: TGTGCCAGCAGTGGGAGGGGGAAGACCCAGTACTTC. This translates into CASSGRGKTQYF. The full variable domain, in which reference TRBV7-2 and TRBJ2-5 provide the parts outside the CDR3, is GAGVSQSPSNKVTEKGKDVELRCDPISGHTALYWYRQSLGQGLEFLIYFQGNSAPDKSGLPSDRFSAERTGGSVSTLTIQRTQQEDSAVYLCASSGRGKTQYFGPGTRLLVL.

The V and J genes are TRBV5-4 and TRBJ2-1; 13 nucleotides agree with TRBD2. In germline, CDR1 is SGHNT, CDR2 YYREEE (reference sequence). This CDR3 spans 17 amino acids. V lost 4 bases, J lost 3 bases, and 7 bases stayed unmatched. Written as DNA, the CDR3 is TGTGCCAGCAGCATCGGGACTAGCGGGATACTCTACAATGAGCAGTTCTTC. Protein: CASSIGTSGILYNEQFF.

This clonotype was seen more than once but under ten times. The genes are TRBV6-2 or TRBV6-3 and TRBJ2-7; D is tentatively TRBD1 or TRBD2 (5 bases each). CDR3 length equals 14 residues. CDR1 and CDR2 (germline): MNHEY, SVGEGT. Deletions cut 7 bases from V and 0 bases from J, with 13 bases between. CDR3 sequence: CASKPGTTSYEQYF. In nucleotides, the CDR3 is TGTGCCAGCAAACCCGGGACGACCTCCTACGAGCAGTACTTC.

The J gene is TRBJ1-1, the V gene TRBV14; D is ambiguous. Per the germline V gene, CDR1 is SGHDN and CDR2 is FVKESK. V shed 5 bases and J shed 6 bases, with 13 bases lying between them. The CDR3 is made up of 13 amino acids. In DNA form, the CDR3 reads TGTGCCAGCAGCTCAAGCCCATTTTCTGAAGCTTTCTTT. Protein sequence: CASSSSPFSEAFF.

The chain combines TRBV20-1 with TRBJ2-1; 8 nucleotides match TRBD2. The ends lost 6 bases at V and 9 bases at J; junction bases unmatched: 7. The CDR3 covers 12 residues. Germline values: CDR1 DFQATT, CDR2 SNEGSKA (reference sequence). The CDR3 DNA reads TGCAGTGCCGCCAGCGGGAGTGGTGAGCAGTTCTTC. Translated: CSAASGSGEQFF.

A few counts support this clonotype. The chain employs TRBV12-3 or TRBV12-4 and TRBJ2-1, with 12 bases aligning to TRBD2. V lost 0 bases to trimming and J lost 5 bases; unmatched junction nucleotides: 8. The CDR3 is made up of 18 amino acids. The CDR3 region is CASSLAYRTSGKHNEQFF. The CDR3 DNA is TGTGCCAGCAGTTTAGCCTACAGGACTAGCGGGAAACACAATGAGCAGTTCTTC.

This clonotype was observed many times. The chain links TRBV20-1 to TRBJ2-3; the match to TRBD2 covers 8 bases. Germline trimming cut 0 bases from V and 2 bases from J; bases unmatched to any gene: 7. Germline V lookup: CDR1 DFQATT, CDR2 SNEGSKA (reference sequence). The length of the CDR3 is 16 residues. CDR3 in DNA: TGCAGTGCTAGAGACCCCAGGCGGGGGGCCACAGATACGCAGTATTTT. This encodes CSARDPRRGATDTQYF.

This clonotype has a count of ten or more. The chain combines TRBV5-1 with TRBJ2-3, with D hard to call. The CDR3 is 14 amino acids. Germline CDR1 reads SGHRS; CDR2 reads YFSETQ. V lost 0 bases, J lost 2 bases, and 7 bases lay in between. The CDR3 region has the DNA TGCGCCAGCAGCTTGGCCACCAACACAGATACGCAGTATTTT. Residues: CASSLATNTDTQYF.

This clonotype was seen many times. The V gene is TRBV14, the J gene TRBJ1-1; TRBD1 agrees at 9 bases. The germline gives CDR1 SGHDN, CDR2 FVKESK. This CDR3 is built from 14 residues. V lost 4 bases, J lost 5 bases, and 5 bases stayed unmatched. CDR3 residues: CASSLFGTGTEAFF. In DNA form, the CDR3 reads TGTGCCAGCAGCCTTTTCGGGACAGGGACTGAAGCTTTCTTT.

This clonotype occurred a few times. This chain links TRBV11-2 with TRBJ2-7; D is unresolved. The CDR3 is 13 amino acids. Germline CDR1 and CDR2: SGHAT and FQNNGV. Trimming cost V 1 base and J 3 bases, with 7 bases left between them. The CDR3 DNA sequence: TGTGCCAGCAGCTTAGTCCGATACTACGAGCAGTACTTC. This sequence encodes CASSLVRYYEQYF.

The chain links TRBV7-2 to TRBJ2-3; 9 bases align to TRBD2. There are 14 residues in the CDR3. V lost 1 base, J lost 14 bases, and 10 bases stayed unmatched. Germline V gene lookup returns CDR1 SGHTA and CDR2 FQGNSA. CDR3 in amino acids: CASSLGDSGRRLYF. Here the CDR3 DNA reads TGTGCCAGCAGCTTAGGAGATAGCGGGAGAAGGTTGTATTTT.

The chain is built from TRBV24-1 and TRBJ1-5, with D unclear. Trimming cost V 4 bases and J 6 bases, with 15 bases left between them. Per the germline V gene, CDR1 is KGHDR and CDR2 is SFDVKD. The length of the CDR3 is 15 residues. CDR3 nucleotides: TGTGCCACCAGTGACCCAGGAGGGTCGGGTCAGCCCCAGCATTTT. Amino acids: CATSDPGGSGQPQHF.

This clonotype was seen many times. This sequence joins TRBV2 and TRBJ1-1; no clear D gene. V was clipped by 1 base and J by 8 bases, with 11 bases between them. CDR1 is SNHLY and CDR2 is FYNNEI in the germline V gene. The CDR3 extends over 13 amino acids. CDR3 protein: CASSEEWSAEAFF. CDR3 in DNA: TGTGCCAGCAGTGAAGAGTGGTCTGCCGAAGCTTTCTTT. The full variable domain, completed using reference TRBV2 and TRBJ1-1, is EPEVTQTPSHQVTQMGQEVILRCVPISNHLYFYWYRQILGQKVEFLVSFYNNEISEKSEIFDDQFSVERPDGSNFTLKIRSTKLEDSAMYFCASSEEWSAEAFFGQGTRLTVV.

This clonotype has ten or more counts. The chain combines TRBV18 with TRBJ2-2; D gene ambiguous. CDR1 and CDR2 (germline): KGHSH, LQKENI. The CDR3 is made up of 13 amino acids. Trimming pared 3 bases from V and 4 bases from J, leaving 6 bases between. CDR3 amino acids: CASSPSTTGELFF. As DNA, the CDR3 is TGTGCCAGCTCACCGTCGACCACCGGGGAGCTGTTTTTT.

This clonotype appeared a few times. The rearrangement uses TRBV6-6 and TRBJ2-5; a weak D match, TRBD2 (5 bases). Germline CDR1 MNHNY, CDR2 SVGAGI (reference sequence). This CDR3 spans 13 amino acids. With 0 bases removed from V and 7 bases from J, the gap between germline ends came to 9 bases. CDR3 region: CASSYSSEGTQYF. The CDR3 nucleotides read TGTGCCAGCAGTTACTCGTCCGAGGGGACCCAGTACTTC.

This clonotype was detected a few times. CDR3: CASSPGIGTLLAKNIQYF. CDR3 in DNA: TGTGCCAGCAGCCCCGGGATAGGTACTTTACTAGCCAAAAACATTCAGTACTTC. The chain has TRBV6-5 and TRBJ2-4; D is possibly TRBD2 (5 bases). The CDR3 consists of 18 residues. CDR1 is MNHEY and CDR2 is SVGAGI in the germline V gene. V shed 6 bases and J shed 0 bases, with 21 bases lying between them.

This clonotype came up a few times. This chain connects TRBV4-3 to TRBJ2-1; D is perhaps TRBD1 or TRBD2 (5 bases each). This CDR3 spans 15 amino acids. The V end lost 3 bases, the J end lost 7 bases, and 16 bases lay between the germline ends. The germline V gene has CDR1 LGHNA and CDR2 YSLEER. This chain's CDR3 is CASSQTGTGINEQFF. CDR3 DNA: TGCGCCAGCAGCCAGACCGGGACCGGGATTAATGAGCAGTTCTTC.

The CDR3 region is CASSYSSRGRFVNSPLHF. The CDR3 coding sequence is TGTGCCAGCAGTTACTCTTCCAGGGGGCGTTTCGTAAATTCACCCCTCCACTTT. This rearrangement joins TRBV6-6 to TRBJ1-6; 8 bases line up with TRBD1. J lost 7 bases, V lost 0 bases, and 11 bases had no gene match. The germline gives CDR1 MNHNY, CDR2 SVGAGI (reference sequence). This CDR3 has 18 amino acids.

This clonotype has a count of ten or more. This chain uses TRBV4-3 with TRBJ1-1; D possibly corresponds to TRBD1 (6 bases). The ends were cut back, 4 bases at V and 4 bases at J, with 13 bases in the middle. This CDR3 region has 14 residues. Germline assignment: CDR1 LGHNA and CDR2 YSLEER. The CDR3 DNA is TGCGCCAGCAGCCCCTACAGGGACGGCACTGAAGCTTTCTTT. Encoded protein: CASSPYRDGTEAFF.